This TCR beta chain emerged from a study of response to subunit inactivated influenza vaccine (dated by TCRdb to the late 2010s). In terms of the full investigation: The study used deep quantitative T cell receptor repertoire profiling to track responses to a trivalent subunit inactivated influenza vaccine. General conclusions and limits of the study: The authors proposed that each seasonal influenza vaccination may bring in only a limited number of new T cells.

This clonotype was recorded many times. What this receptor recognizes is not known. No clone much larger than this one lies a single base away; base qualities are absent. The CDR3 runs 12 amino acids, cysteine and phenylalanine included. The only DNA kept is the CDR3, 36 bases in frame from the first base. CDR1 SQVTM and CDR2 ANQGSEA were looked up in the germline V gene. At the junction V is shortened by 5 bases and J by 0 bases, with 4 bases in between. The method behind the library was RT-PCR. Reads for this sample came from an Illumina HiSeq 2500. TCRdb handled the public reads itself, with Q25 trimming in fastp and clone calling in MiXCR, and kept productive beta chains. Rows matching on CDR3 protein sequence are summarized as one entry with the most common DNA and genes. Across this sample there are 710,000 or so distinct CDR3 sequences, with approximately 14% seen only once. The ten largest clones take up 11% of the sample.

Sequenced material: PBMCs from blood, taken less than 13 days after vaccination. In this chain, TRBV29-1 is recombined with TRBJ1-4; too little of a D gene remains to name it. The TCR originated in a man aged 45 to 65 who received an inactivated influenza vaccine. Donor details come from another sample of the same person, matched by shared clones. The CDR3 is CSVSATNEKLFF. The nucleotide sequence reads TGCAGCGTTTCAGCAACTAATGAAAAACTGTTTTTT.